This T cell receptor beta chain was observed in a study of control samples from healthy donors and cancer patients. This table comes from immunoSEQ multiplex PCR, and its TCRdb copy is limited to in-frame clones, with some not included. The sample includes approximately 100,000 clones, around nine tenths of them seen just once. This clonotype originated in a human donor in good health. The donor label of this sample is uncertain. The sequencing input was blood.

CDR3 in amino acids: CASSRPGTLNTEAFF. The CDR3 DNA reads TGTGCCAGCAGTCGTCCCGGGACATTGAACACTGAAGCTTTCTTT. This chain joins TRBV27 and TRBJ1-1; D perhaps matches TRBD1 (6 bases). This CDR3 region has 15 residues. Trimming shortened V by 5 bases and J by 0 bases, and 13 bases separated the two germline ends. The germline CDR1 and CDR2 sequences are MNHEY and SMNVEV (reference sequence).